Described below is a single T cell receptor beta chain sequence and its context. The antigen is undetermined. Time point of the sample: longitudinal time-point 1 (baseline). Healthy controls were blood bank volunteers in Maryland, USA. The data belong to a study of neurological immune-mediated disorders. Study results and caveats: Whereas HTLV-1-associated myelopathy showed the most TCR clonal expansion, multiple sclerosis showed the least, with levels below those of healthy controls.

With 10-nucleotide random UMIs, 5'RACE was used to make the cDNA. From 15-18 subjects, over 180 million TCR-beta sequences were obtained in each sequencing run. TCRdb re-derived calls from the 5' RACE reads in MiXCR, one entry per CDR3 protein. This table has over 55,000 distinct CDR3 sequences, roughly 10% appearing once. This TCR was recovered from a man aged 30-40 years in good health. The sequencing input was PBMCs.

The CDR3 DNA reads as TGTGCCAGCAGCTTGGACGGGGCCTCCTCCTACGAGCAGTACTTC. Its protein is CASSLDGASSYEQYF. The chain is built from TRBV5-5 and TRBJ2-7; D may be TRBD1 or TRBD2 (5 bases each). CDR1 is SGHKS, CDR2 YYEKEE, per germline (reference sequence). V lost 0 bases and J 0 bases, leaving 10 bases between the germline ends. The CDR3 has 15 residues. The complete variable domain, with remaining parts taken from reference TRBV5-5 and TRBJ2-7, reads DAGVTQSPTHLIKTRGQQVTLRCSPISGHKSVSWYQQVLGQGPQFIFQYYEKEERGRGNFPDRFSARQFPNYSSELNVNALLLGDSALYLCASSLDGASSYEQYFGPGTRLTVT.